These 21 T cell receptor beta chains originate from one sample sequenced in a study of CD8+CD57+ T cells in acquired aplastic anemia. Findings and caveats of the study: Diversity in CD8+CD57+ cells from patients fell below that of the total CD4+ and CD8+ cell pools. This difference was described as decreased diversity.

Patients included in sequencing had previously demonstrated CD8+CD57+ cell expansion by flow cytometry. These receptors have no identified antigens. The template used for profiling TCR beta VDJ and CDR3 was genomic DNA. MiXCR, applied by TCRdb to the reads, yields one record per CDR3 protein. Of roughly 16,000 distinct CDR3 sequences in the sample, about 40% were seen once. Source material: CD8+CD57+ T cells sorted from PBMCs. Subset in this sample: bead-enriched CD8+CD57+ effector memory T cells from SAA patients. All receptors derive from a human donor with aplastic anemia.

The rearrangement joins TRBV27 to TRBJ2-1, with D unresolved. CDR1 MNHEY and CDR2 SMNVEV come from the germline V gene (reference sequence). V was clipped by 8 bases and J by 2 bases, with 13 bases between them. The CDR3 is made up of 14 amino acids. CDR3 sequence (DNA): TGTGCCAGCGGGGTGTTCCCCCCCTACAATGAGCAGTTCTTC. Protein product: CASGVFPPYNEQFF.

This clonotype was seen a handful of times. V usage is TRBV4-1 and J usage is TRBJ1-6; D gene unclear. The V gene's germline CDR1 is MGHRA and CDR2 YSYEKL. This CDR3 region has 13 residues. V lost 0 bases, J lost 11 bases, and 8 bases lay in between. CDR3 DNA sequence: TGCGCCAGCAGCCAAGATAGAGCGGCACCCCTCCACTTT. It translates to CASSQDRAAPLHF.

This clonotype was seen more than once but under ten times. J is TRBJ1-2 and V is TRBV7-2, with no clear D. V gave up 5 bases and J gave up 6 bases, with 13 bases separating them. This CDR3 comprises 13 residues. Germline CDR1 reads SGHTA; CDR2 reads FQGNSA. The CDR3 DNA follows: TGTGCCAGCAGCCCTTGGGGTTACGATGGCTACACCTTC. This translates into CASSPWGYDGYTF.

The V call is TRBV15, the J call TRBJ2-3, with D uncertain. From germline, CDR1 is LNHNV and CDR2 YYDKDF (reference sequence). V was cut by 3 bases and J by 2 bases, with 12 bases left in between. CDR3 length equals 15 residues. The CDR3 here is CATSSAGPSTDTQYF. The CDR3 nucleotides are TGTGCCACCAGCAGCGCCGGGCCCTCCACAGATACGCAGTATTTT. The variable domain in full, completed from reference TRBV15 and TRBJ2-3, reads DAMVIQNPRYQVTQFGKPVTLSCSQTLNHNVMYWYQQKSSQAPKLLFHYYDKDFNNEADTPDNFQSRRPNTSFCFLDIRSPGLGDTAMYLCATSSAGPSTDTQYFGPGTRLTVL.

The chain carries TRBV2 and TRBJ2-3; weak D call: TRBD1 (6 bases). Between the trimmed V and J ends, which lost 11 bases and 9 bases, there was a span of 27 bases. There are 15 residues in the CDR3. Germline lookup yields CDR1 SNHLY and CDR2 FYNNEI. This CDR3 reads CASSELGAGTGTQYF. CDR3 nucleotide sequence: TGTGCCTCCTCAGAGTTGGGGGCCGGCACAGGCACGCAGTATTTT.

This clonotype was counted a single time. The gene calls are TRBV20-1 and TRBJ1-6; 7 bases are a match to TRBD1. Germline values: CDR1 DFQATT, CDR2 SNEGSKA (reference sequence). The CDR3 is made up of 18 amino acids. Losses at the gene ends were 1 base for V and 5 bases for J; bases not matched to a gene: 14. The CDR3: CSARAFVRQGVDNSPLHF. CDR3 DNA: TGCAGTGCTAGAGCTTTTGTTCGTCAGGGGGTCGATAATTCACCCCTCCACTTT.

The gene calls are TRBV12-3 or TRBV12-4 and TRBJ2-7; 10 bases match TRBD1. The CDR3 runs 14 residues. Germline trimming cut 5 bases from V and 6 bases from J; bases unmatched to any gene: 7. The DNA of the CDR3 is TGTGCCAGCAGTGACAGACAGGGGGCGAGCGAGCAGTACTTC. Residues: CASSDRQGASEQYF.

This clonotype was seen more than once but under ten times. The CDR3 DNA reads TGTGCCAGTAGTATAGAGGCGGCACGCGATACGCAGTATTTT. This codes for CASSIEAARDTQYF. The gene calls are TRBV19 and TRBJ2-3; D uncertain. The CDR3 is made up of 14 amino acids. Germline CDR1 LNHDA, CDR2 SQIVND (reference sequence). Deletions cut 0 bases from V and 6 bases from J, with 10 bases between.

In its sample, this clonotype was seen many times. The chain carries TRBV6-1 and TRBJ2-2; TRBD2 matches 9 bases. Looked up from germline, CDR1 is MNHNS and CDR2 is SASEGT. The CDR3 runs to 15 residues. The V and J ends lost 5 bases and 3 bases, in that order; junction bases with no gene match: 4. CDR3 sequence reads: CASSWTSAHTGELFF. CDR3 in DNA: TGTGCCAGCAGTTGGACTAGCGCCCACACCGGGGAGCTGTTTTTT.

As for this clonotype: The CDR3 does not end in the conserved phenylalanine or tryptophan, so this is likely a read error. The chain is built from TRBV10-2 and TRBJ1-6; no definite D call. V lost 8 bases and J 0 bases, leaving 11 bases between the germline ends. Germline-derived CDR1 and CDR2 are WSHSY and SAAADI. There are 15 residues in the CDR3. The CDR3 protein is CASRMESSYNSPLHL. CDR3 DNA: TGCGCCAGCCGGATGGAAAGCTCCTATAATTCACCCCTCCACCTT.

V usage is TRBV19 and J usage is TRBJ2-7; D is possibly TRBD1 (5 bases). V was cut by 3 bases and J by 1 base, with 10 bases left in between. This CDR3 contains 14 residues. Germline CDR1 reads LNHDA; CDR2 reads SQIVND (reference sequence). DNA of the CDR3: TGTGCCAGTAGTATTATTAAGGGGTCCTACGAGCAGTACTTC. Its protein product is CASSIIKGSYEQYF.

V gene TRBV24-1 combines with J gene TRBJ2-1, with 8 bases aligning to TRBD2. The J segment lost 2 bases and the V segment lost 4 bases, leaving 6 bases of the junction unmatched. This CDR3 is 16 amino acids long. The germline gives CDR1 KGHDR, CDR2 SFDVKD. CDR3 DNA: TGTGCCACCAGTGAAGGCGGGAGGCCGACCTACAATGAGCAGTTCTTC. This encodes CATSEGGRPTYNEQFF.

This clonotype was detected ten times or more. Written as DNA, the CDR3 is TGTGCCAGCAGCGTCCCGACAGGGAGAGAGACCCAGTACTTC. Its translation: CASSVPTGRETQYF. V gene TRBV7-9 combines with J gene TRBJ2-5, with 7 positions matching TRBD1. The CDR3 runs 14 residues. Germline values: CDR1 SEHNR, CDR2 FQNEAQ (reference sequence). The V segment lost 5 bases and the J segment 4 bases; nucleotides outside the gene matches: 7. Full variable domain (missing parts from reference TRBV7-9 and TRBJ2-5): DTGVSQNPRHKITKRGQNVTFRCDPISEHNRLYWYRQTLGQGPEFLTYFQNEAQLEKSRLLSDRFSAERPKGSFSTLEIQRTEQGDSAMYLCASSVPTGRETQYFGPGTRLLVL.

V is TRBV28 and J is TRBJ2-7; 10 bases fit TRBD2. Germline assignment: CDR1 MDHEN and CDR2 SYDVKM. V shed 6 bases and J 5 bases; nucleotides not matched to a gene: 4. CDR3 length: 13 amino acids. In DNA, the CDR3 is TGTGCCAGCAGAAGGACTAGCGGAAACGAGCAGTACTTC. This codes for CASRRTSGNEQYF.

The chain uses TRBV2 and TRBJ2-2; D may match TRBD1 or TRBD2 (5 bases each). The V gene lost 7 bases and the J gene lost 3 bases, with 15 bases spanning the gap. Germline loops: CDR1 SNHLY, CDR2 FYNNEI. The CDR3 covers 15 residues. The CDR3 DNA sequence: TGTGCCAGCATCAAGGGACCCACCGACACCGGGGAGCTGTTTTTT. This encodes CASIKGPTDTGELFF.

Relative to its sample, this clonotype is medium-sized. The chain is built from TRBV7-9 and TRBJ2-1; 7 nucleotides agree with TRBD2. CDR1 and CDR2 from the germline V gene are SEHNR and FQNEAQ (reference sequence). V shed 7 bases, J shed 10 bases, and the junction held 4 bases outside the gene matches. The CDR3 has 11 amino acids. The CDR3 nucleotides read TGTGCCAGCAACTTGGGAGGGGAGCAGTTCTTC. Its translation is CASNLGGEQFF.

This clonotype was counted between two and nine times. CDR3 sequence reads: CASRAGFSQETQYF. CDR3 DNA sequence: TGTGCCAGCAGAGCAGGGTTTTCCCAAGAGACCCAGTACTTC. The chain joins TRBV2 to TRBJ2-5; D possibly corresponds to TRBD1 (5 bases). This CDR3 has 14 amino acids. Germline V gene data show CDR1 as SNHLY and CDR2 as FYNNEI. V was pared by 6 bases and J by 1 base, with 12 bases between. Supplemented by reference TRBV2 and TRBJ2-5, the full variable domain reads EPEVTQTPSHQVTQMGQEVILRCVPISNHLYFYWYRQILGQKVEFLVSFYNNEISEKSEIFDDQFSVERPDGSNFTLKIRSTKLEDSAMYFCASRAGFSQETQYFGPGTRLLVL.

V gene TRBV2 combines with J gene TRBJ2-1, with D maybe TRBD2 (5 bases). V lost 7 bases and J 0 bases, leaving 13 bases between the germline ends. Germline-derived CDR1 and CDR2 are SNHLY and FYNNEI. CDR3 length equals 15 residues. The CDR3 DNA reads TGTGCCAGCAATACCGGGGATCCCTCCTACAATGAGCAGTTCTTC. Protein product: CASNTGDPSYNEQFF.

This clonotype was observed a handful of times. CDR3 DNA sequence: TGTGCCAGCAGTTACGCGGGACTAGGTGTCTATGAGCAGTTCTTC. It is translated as CASSYAGLGVYEQFF. The chain recombines TRBV6-2 or TRBV6-3 with TRBJ2-1; 8 bases line up with TRBD2. Germline V lookup: CDR1 MNHEY, CDR2 SVGEGT. This CDR3 comprises 15 residues. Trimming took 2 bases from V and 8 from J; bases not matched to a gene: 8.

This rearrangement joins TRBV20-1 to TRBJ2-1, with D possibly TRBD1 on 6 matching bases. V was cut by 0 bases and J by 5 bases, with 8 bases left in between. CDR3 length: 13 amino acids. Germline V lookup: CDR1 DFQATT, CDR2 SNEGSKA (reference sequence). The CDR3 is CSARDGTHNEQFF. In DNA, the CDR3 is TGCAGTGCTAGAGATGGGACACACAATGAGCAGTTCTTC.

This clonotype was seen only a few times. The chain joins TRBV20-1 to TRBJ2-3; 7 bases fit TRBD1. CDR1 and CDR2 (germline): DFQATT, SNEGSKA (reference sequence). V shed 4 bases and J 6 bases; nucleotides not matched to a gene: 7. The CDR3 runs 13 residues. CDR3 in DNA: TGCAGTGCTACCCTCGACAGGGTCGATACGCAGTATTTT. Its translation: CSATLDRVDTQYF.